This is a list of T cell receptor beta chains from one sample in a study of Graves' ophthalmopathy and Graves' hyperthyroidism. TCRdb fed the multiplex PCR reads into MiXCR, producing one record per CDR3 protein. The repertoire holds over a million distinct CDR3 sequences, with about 38% as singletons. The source material was peripheral blood or thyroid tissue (not recorded which). These receptors all stem from an adult man with Graves' hyperthyroidism. Both conserved end residues are trimmed from each CDR3. The order of the fields is V gene, CDR3 protein.

>TRBV19
ASSGSGDRREQY
>TRBV5-4
ASTDRVVARELF
>TRBV9
ASNIAGGFYEQY
>TRBV29-1
SVASLEATYEQY
>TRBV19
ASNLRGFGELF
>TRBV12-3/TRBV12-4
ASKYRGGGSRTGELF
>TRBV7-2
ASSSQTGTVGNTIY
>TRBV19
ASSMRQWDTQY
>TRBV5-4
ASRPQGNGELF
>TRBV10-3
ATSGSGGQGYYEQY
>TRBV29-1
SVQGGENQPQH
>TRBV12-3/TRBV12-4
ASSGPGARNTEAF
>TRBV3-1
ASSQDAGRVSDGYT
>TRBV7-2
ASSLIGDEQY
>TRBV27
ASSPGQGFNTEAF
>TRBV18
ASSTRPSGQGYTEAF
>TRBV29-1
SVGAGPHYEQY
>TRBV28
ASSLDTALGTQY
>TRBV5-6
ASSKTSALAIEQY
>TRBV5-1
ASSWRDGGNTEAF
>TRBV29-1
SAQSGIQETQY
>TRBV7-3
ASSLITELRYGYT
>TRBV29-1
SVEDPRAASGNTIY
>TRBV6-5
ASSYWQGGYT